Listed here are 31 T cell receptor beta chains from one sample, sequenced in a study of T cells in Graves' hyperthyroidism and ophthalmopathy. The source material, RNA transcripts, was used to amplify TCR beta CDR3 regions. An initial round of RT-PCR targeting the TCR CDR3 relied on the HTBI primer set. MiXCR, applied by TCRdb to the multiplex PCR reads, yields one record per CDR3 protein. Here the sample spans fewer than 40,000 distinct CDR3 sequences, about 47% being singletons. The sequenced material came from blood. These receptors were obtained from a man aged 40-50 years with Graves' ophthalmopathy.

This clonotype was counted at least ten times. J is TRBJ2-5 and V is TRBV15, with D unresolved. The CDR3 length is 11 residues. Trimming cost V 3 bases and J 5 bases, with 4 bases left between them. Germline V gives CDR1 LNHNV, CDR2 YYDKDF (reference sequence). CDR3 in amino acids: CATSREETQYF. Here the CDR3 DNA reads TGTGCCACCAGCAGGGAGGAGACCCAGTACTTC. Full variable domain (rest looked up from reference TRBV15 and TRBJ2-5): DAMVIQNPRYQVTQFGKPVTLSCSQTLNHNVMYWYQQKSSQAPKLLFHYYDKDFNNEADTPDNFQSRRPNTSFCFLDIRSPGLGDTAMYLCATSREETQYFGPGTRLLVL.

The rearrangement links TRBV6-4 to TRBJ2-5; 7 bases line up with TRBD2. Trimming removed 6 bases from V and 2 bases from J; junction bases left unmatched: 0. Per the germline V gene, CDR1 is MRHNA and CDR2 is SNTAGT. This CDR3 is 12 amino acids long. The CDR3 loop is CASSGGQETQYF. As DNA, the CDR3 is TGTGCCAGCAGCGGGGGGCAAGAGACCCAGTACTTC.

This sequence joins TRBV19 and TRBJ1-1, with 8 bases matching TRBD1. Germline trimming cut 9 bases from V and 7 bases from J; bases unmatched to any gene: 16. The CDR3 has 15 amino acids. CDR1 is LNHDA, CDR2 SQIVND, per germline (reference sequence). The CDR3 sequence: CASRDGDRPYNEAFF. CDR3 nucleotides: TGTGCCAGCAGAGACGGGGACAGGCCCTACAATGAAGCTTTCTTT.

V and J are TRBV20-1 and TRBJ2-3; D is perhaps TRBD1 or TRBD2 (5 bases each). CDR1 and CDR2 from the germline V gene are DFQATT and SNEGSKA (reference sequence). The ends were cut back, 5 bases at V and 4 bases at J, with 10 bases in the middle. This CDR3 spans 12 amino acids. The CDR3 sequence: CSASGRADTQYF. The CDR3 coding sequence is TGCAGTGCTTCGGGACGGGCAGATACGCAGTATTTT.

The chain recombines TRBV24-1 with TRBJ2-1; tentative D call: TRBD2 (6 bases). V lost 0 bases to trimming and J lost 3 bases, with 11 bases between them. The germline V gene encodes CDR1 KGHDR and CDR2 SFDVKD. This CDR3 contains 16 residues. Written as DNA, the CDR3 is TGTGCCACCAGTGATTTGATGCGGGGAGACTACAATGAGCAGTTCTTC. Encoded protein: CATSDLMRGDYNEQFF.

The chain has TRBV7-3 and TRBJ2-3; 8 nucleotides agree with TRBD2. V shed 5 bases, J shed 11 bases, and the junction held 18 bases outside the gene matches. CDR3 length: 16 amino acids. Looked up from germline, CDR1 is SGHTA and CDR2 is FQGTGA. The CDR3 region has the DNA TGTGCCAGCAGCCGCCGCGGGGGAGCGGGGGACAATGAGCAGTATTTT. Its translation: CASSRRGGAGDNEQYF.

The chain employs TRBV20-1 and TRBJ2-2; D unclear. Germline loops: CDR1 DFQATT, CDR2 SNEGSKA (reference sequence). The CDR3 covers 14 residues. The ends were cut back, 6 bases at V and 5 bases at J, with 16 bases in the middle. CDR3 protein: CSARTLPQTGELFF. CDR3 in DNA: TGCAGTGCCAGAACGCTGCCCCAAACCGGGGAGCTGTTTTTT.

In this sample, this clonotype is medium-sized. The chain combines TRBV2 with TRBJ1-4, with D possibly matching TRBD1 (6 bases). Germline V CDR1 and CDR2: SNHLY, FYNNEI. The CDR3 has 15 residues. V dropped 1 base and J dropped 8 bases, with 14 bases sitting between them. In DNA form, the CDR3 reads TGTGCCAGCAGTGAAGTTTGGGGGGCAGGAGAAAAACTGTTTTTT. Translated, it gives CASSEVWGAGEKLFF.

V usage is TRBV20-1 and J usage is TRBJ2-5; 9 bases match TRBD2. J lost 2 bases, V lost 6 bases, and 10 bases had no gene match. This CDR3 is 15 amino acids long. Germline V CDR1 and CDR2: DFQATT, SNEGSKA (reference sequence). Written as DNA, the CDR3 is TGCAGTGCCCCTCCAGGTGCGGGGGGGCAAGAGACCCAGTACTTC. It translates to CSAPPGAGGQETQYF.

This chain links TRBV25-1 with TRBJ1-2; maybe TRBD1 (6 bases). The V end was cut by 0 bases, the J end by 4 bases, with 9 bases between. Germline values: CDR1 MGHDK, CDR2 SYGVNS. The CDR3 contains 14 residues. For the CDR3, the DNA is TGTGCCAGCAGTGAATATAAGGGGGGCTATGGCTACACCTTC. Protein: CASSEYKGGYGYTF.

The chain employs TRBV12-3 or TRBV12-4 and TRBJ2-3; 9 bases are a match to TRBD1. This CDR3 region has 21 residues. V gave up 5 bases and J gave up 2 bases; unmatched junction bases: 23. The CDR3: CASSNMKPRGTGKEYTDTQYF. CDR3 in DNA: TGTGCCAGCAGTAATATGAAACCTAGGGGGACAGGGAAGGAGTACACAGATACGCAGTATTTT.

In its sample, this clonotype was seen many times. The chain has TRBV2 and TRBJ2-5; tentatively, D is TRBD1 or TRBD2 (5 bases each). This CDR3 has 17 amino acids. Trimming stripped 1 base from V and 5 bases from J, with 20 bases between. Germline-derived CDR1 and CDR2 are SNHLY and FYNNEI. As DNA, the CDR3 is TGTGCCAGCAGTGAAGGTTTGATCGGGGCGATTAGGGAGACCCAGTACTTC. This gives the protein CASSEGLIGAIRETQYF.

V usage is TRBV28 and J usage is TRBJ2-3; no clear D. The CDR3 contains 11 residues. The germline V gene has CDR1 MDHEN and CDR2 SYDVKM. Trimming cost V 8 bases and J 1 base, with 4 bases left between them. This CDR3 is CASRRTDTQYF. CDR3 nucleotide sequence: TGTGCCAGCCGTCGCACAGATACGCAGTATTTT. The variable domain in full, completed from reference TRBV28 and TRBJ2-3, reads DVKVTQSSRYLVKRTGEKVFLECVQDMDHENMFWYRQDPGLGLRLIYFSYDVKMKEKGDIPEGYSVSREKKERFSLILESASTNQTSMYLCASRRTDTQYFGPGTRLTVL.

The rearrangement uses TRBV9 and TRBJ2-5, with D possibly being TRBD1 or TRBD2 (6 bases each). This CDR3 spans 16 amino acids. Trimming removed 1 base from V and 3 bases from J, with 16 bases in between. Germline assignment: CDR1 SGDLS and CDR2 YYNGEE. Here the CDR3 reads CASSVTHGGGKETQYF. The CDR3 DNA reads as TGTGCCAGCAGCGTAACACACGGAGGGGGGAAAGAGACCCAGTACTTC.

The DNA of the CDR3 is TGTGCCAGCTCACCGGGGAGCCAAAACACCGGGGAGCTGTTTTTT. It codes for CASSPGSQNTGELFF. The chain combines TRBV18 with TRBJ2-2; perhaps TRBD2 as D (5 bases). CDR1 is KGHSH and CDR2 is LQKENI in the germline V gene. Trimming took 3 bases from V and 2 from J, leaving 10 bases between them. The CDR3 is 15 residues long.

The gene calls are TRBV30 and TRBJ1-2; no definite D call. The CDR3 has 15 residues. Germline V lookup: CDR1 GTSNPN, CDR2 SVGIG (reference sequence). Trimming removed 4 bases at V and 5 bases at J, with 20 bases between. As DNA, the CDR3 is TGTGCCTGGACTCGGTTTCGGGATGTCGAATATGGCTACACCTTC. Its translation is CAWTRFRDVEYGYTF. The full variable domain, its missing parts supplied by reference TRBV30 and TRBJ1-2, is SQTIHQWPATLVQPVGSPLSLECTVEGTSNPNLYWYRQAAGRGLQLLFYSVGIGQISSEVPQNLSASRPQDRQFILSSKKLLLSDSGFYLCAWTRFRDVEYGYTFGSGTRLTVV.

The chain couples TRBV11-2 to TRBJ1-6, with unresolved D. CDR1 and CDR2 (germline): SGHAT, FQNNGV. V lost 5 bases and J lost 19, with 9 bases in between. The CDR3 contains 9 residues. CDR3 sequence (DNA): TGTGCCAGCAGCCCAGAAAGACACTTT. Protein sequence: CASSPERHF.

This clonotype occurred many times. This sequence joins TRBV20-1 and TRBJ1-2, with 10 nucleotides matching TRBD1. The germline CDR1 and CDR2 sequences are DFQATT and SNEGSKA (reference sequence). The CDR3 length is 13 residues. V dropped 6 bases and J dropped 7; count of bases not matched to a gene: 8. In DNA, the CDR3 is TGCAGTGCCCGGGACAGGGGCTCGGGTGGCTACACCTTC. Its translation is CSARDRGSGGYTF.

This sequence joins TRBV2 and TRBJ2-3; 13 positions agree with TRBD2. This CDR3 has 17 amino acids. The germline V gene encodes CDR1 SNHLY and CDR2 FYNNEI. Unmatched junction bases numbered 6, after V lost 3 bases and J lost 3 bases. The CDR3 DNA reads TGTGCCAGCAGTGATAAAGGGACTAGCGGGATAACAGATACGCAGTATTTT. It translates to CASSDKGTSGITDTQYF.

This clonotype was detected once. The chain carries TRBV7-3 and TRBJ2-6; TRBD2 matches 9 bases. The V gene end was trimmed by 4 bases and the J gene end by 0 bases; junction bases not matched to a gene: 10. Looked up from germline, CDR1 is SGHTA and CDR2 is FQGTGA. This CDR3 comprises 19 residues. The CDR3: CASSSTGLAPSSGANVLTF. Here the CDR3 DNA reads TGTGCCAGCAGCTCCACCGGACTAGCGCCTAGCTCTGGGGCCAACGTCCTGACTTTC.

The chain joins TRBV5-1 to TRBJ2-6; D not certain. CDR1 SGHRS and CDR2 YFSETQ come from the germline V gene. This CDR3 has 14 residues. V was shortened by 0 bases and J by 1 base, with 2 bases between the two germline ends. The CDR3 here is CASSLESGANVLTF. For the CDR3, the DNA is TGCGCCAGCAGCTTGGAGTCTGGGGCCAACGTCCTGACTTTC.

The chain links TRBV12-3 or TRBV12-4 to TRBJ2-5; D call uncertain. Trimming pared 1 base from V and 5 bases from J, leaving 11 bases between. This CDR3 has 14 amino acids. The CDR3: CASSLGETGETQYF. The CDR3 region has the DNA TGTGCCAGCAGTTTAGGAGAGACCGGGGAGACCCAGTACTTC.

This chain connects TRBV7-2 to TRBJ2-2; D is ambiguous. The CDR3 is 14 residues long. Germline V gene lookup returns CDR1 SGHTA and CDR2 FQGNSA. The V gene lost 5 bases and the J gene lost 8 bases, with 15 bases spanning the gap. CDR3: CASSPSESSGELFF. CDR3 nucleotide sequence: TGTGCCAGCAGCCCCTCAGAGAGCTCTGGGGAGCTGTTTTTT.

Turning to this clonotype: This CDR3 is missing its conserved last phenylalanine or tryptophan, likely due to a read error. Because the CDR3's place on the DNA is in doubt, the DNA is left out and the CDR3 is given as listed by TCRdb. The rearrangement links TRBV10-2 to TRBJ2-5; the table's D call of TRBD1 was not tested on the DNA. Germline CDR1 WSHSY, CDR2 SAAADI. The CDR3 has 15 residues if both end residues are counted. Here the CDR3 reads CASSDRDHYGYTFGS.

This clonotype was found once. Mismatch with germline at one junction end may stem from a read error. The chain recombines TRBV5-8 with TRBJ2-2; TRBD1 matches 10 bases. Per germline, CDR1 SGHTS and CDR2 YDEGEE. The CDR3 has 17 residues. CDR3 in DNA: TGTGCCAGCAGCCGAAGACAGGGGGCTTCGAACACCGGGGAGCTGTCTTGG. Protein sequence: CASSRRQGASNTGELSW.

A word on this clonotype: Sequence at one end of the junction differs from germline and may be a read error. This CDR3 reads CASSLGTGYAEAFF. The DNA of the CDR3 is TGTGCTAGCAGCTTAGGGACAGGGTACGCTGAAGCTTTCTTT. The chain joins TRBV7-7 to TRBJ1-1; 9 bases are shared with TRBD1. CDR1 SSHAT and CDR2 FNYEAQ come from the germline V gene (reference sequence). The CDR3 is 14 amino acids.

In this sample, this clonotype turned up a few times. The chain joins TRBV20-1 to TRBJ2-7, with 11 bases identical to TRBD2. The CDR3 loop spans 13 amino acids. Germline V lookup: CDR1 DFQATT, CDR2 SNEGSKA (reference sequence). The CDR3 spells CSARTSGFYEQYF. Written as DNA, the CDR3 is TGCAGCGCCCGGACTAGCGGGTTTTACGAGCAGTACTTC.

This clonotype is medium-sized by share. This chain uses TRBV25-1 with TRBJ2-3, with 8 bases matching TRBD1. This CDR3 is 16 amino acids long. CDR1 is MGHDK and CDR2 is SYGVNS in the germline V gene. The V segment lost 1 base and the J segment 2 bases; nucleotides outside the gene matches: 5. The CDR3 nucleotides are TGTGCCAGCAGTGAATGGGACAGGCGGTACACAGATACGCAGTATTTT. Translation gives CASSEWDRRYTDTQYF.

A word on this clonotype: A read error is likely, as this CDR3 ends without the conserved phenylalanine or tryptophan. The chain joins TRBV20-1 to TRBJ1-4; 7 bases agree with TRBD1. Germline V gives CDR1 DFQATT, CDR2 SNEGSKA (reference sequence). V gave up 6 bases and J gave up 8 bases; unmatched junction bases: 12. The CDR3 spans 14 residues. The DNA for the CDR3 is TGCAGTGCGCGAGGGACAGCCCGGACCGAAAAACTGTTTTCC. As protein: CSARGTARTEKLFS.

As concerns this clonotype: A read error may explain this, as a much larger clone is one base away. The rearrangement uses TRBV27 and TRBJ1-4, with D perhaps matching TRBD1 (6 bases). CDR1 is MNHEY and CDR2 is SMNVEV in the germline V gene (reference sequence). Trimming removed 8 bases at V and 7 bases at J, with 17 bases between. CDR3 length equals 14 residues. CDR3 in DNA: TGTGCCAGCGGTCCGAGGGACATGTCTGAAAAACTGTTTTTT. Protein: CASGPRDMSEKLFF.

The chain links TRBV20-1 to TRBJ2-3; D call uncertain. Trimming left V 5 bases short and J 6 bases short, with 0 bases between. The CDR3 contains 8 residues. The V gene's germline CDR1 is DFQATT and CDR2 SNEGSKA (reference sequence). In DNA, the CDR3 is TGCAGTGCTGATACGCAGTATTTT. Protein sequence: CSADTQYF.